This TCR beta chain derives from a study of blood T cell repertoires in COVID-19. V was cut by 1 base and J by 1 base, with 5 bases left in between. CDR1 and CDR2 (germline): SGHRS, YFSETQ. The CDR3 length is 13 residues. In the original analysis: Quantification of nucleated cells was approximated via reference gene primer amplification. Method: immunoSEQ multiplex PCR; TCRdb's copy keeps in-frame clones and lacks some. Clone size and the V and J calls come from that table; the DNA yielded D and trimming. The sample lists under 250,000 clones, around four fifths occurring once. The sample taken for sequencing was peripheral blood. V usage is TRBV5-1 and J usage is TRBJ1-1; D remains ambiguous. The clonotype was recovered from a woman aged 60 to 75 with active or convalescent COVID-19. The CDR3 spells CASSLSWNTEAFF. CDR3 coding DNA: TGCGCCAGCAGCTTGTCCTGGAACACTGAAGCTTTCTTT.